This passage covers 2 T cell receptor beta chains from one sample sequenced in a study of OX40 agonist ivuxolimab in advanced cancers. Here immunoSEQ multiplex PCR was the method, and the copy in TCRdb shows in-frame clones only, minus some. This sample has around 66,000 clones; 85% occur once, and the top ten carry roughly 4%. The specimen was CD4+ or CD8+ T cells sorted from blood, collected in a trial of the OX40 agonist ivuxolimab. All receptors come from an adult with an advanced solid tumor such as melanoma, head and neck, liver or kidney cancer.

The gene calls are TRBV6-1 and TRBJ2-7; a weak D match, TRBD2 (6 bases). V dropped 6 bases and J dropped 4 bases, with 22 bases sitting between them. CDR3 length: 16 amino acids. CDR1 and CDR2 from the germline V gene are MNHNS and SASEGT. CDR3 loop: CASRELAGTSRYEQYF. CDR3 in DNA: TGTGCCAGCAGAGAACTCGCGGGGACTTCTAGGTACGAGCAGTACTTC.

CDR3 coding DNA: TGTGCCAGCTCCCGGCCAGGGATTTCGTGGGAGCAGTACTTC. Its protein product is CASSRPGISWEQYF. The chain is built from TRBV5-4 and TRBJ2-7, with a possible D match to TRBD1 (5 bases). V shed 7 bases and J shed 7 bases, with 21 bases lying between them. This CDR3 is built from 14 residues. Germline values: CDR1 SGHNT, CDR2 YYREEE (reference sequence).